The TCR beta chain described here comes from a study of T cells in tuberculosis. The study's findings and limits: Active tuberculosis TCR-alpha repertoires lay closer to GMM-specific TCRs than IGRA-negative controls, suggesting clonal expansion. Smaller alpha distances in active tuberculosis partly reflected shorter CDR3-alpha lengths.

On average about 100,000 T cells per donor were immunosequenced. With respect to this clone: What it binds is unknown.

Sequenced by immunoSEQ multiplex PCR; TCRdb stores in-frame clones only, minus some. In the table there are approximately 35,000 clones, 95% to 96% of which are singletons. Input material: PBMCs. This receptor was taken from a donor between 10 and 35 years old with latent tuberculosis or without tuberculosis infection.

CDR3 region: CASTASGRSEQFF. The CDR3 coding sequence is TGTGCCAGTACGGCTAGCGGGAGATCTGAGCAGTTCTTC. This sequence joins TRBV19 and TRBJ2-1; the match to TRBD2 covers 10 bases. After removal of 7 bases from V and 9 bases from J, the junction contained 6 bases not matched to a gene. CDR3 length: 13 amino acids. Germline CDR1 and CDR2: LNHDA and SQIVND (reference sequence).